What follows are 29 T cell receptor beta chains derived from one specimen sequenced in a study of cytomegalovirus exposure and HLA in healthy donors. The PCR contained 60 Vbeta and 13 Jbeta primers. Sequencing used immunoSEQ multiplex PCR; TCRdb keeps in-frame clones, though not all of them. The table lists 95,000 to 150,000 clones, around 86% of them singletons, with 2% to 2.5% in the top ten. Material for sequencing was PBMCs. The origin of the receptors is a man aged 30 to 45 in good health and CMV-seronegative.

The rearrangement links TRBV28 to TRBJ1-1; TRBD1 is a possible D gene (5 bases). In germline, CDR1 is MDHEN, CDR2 SYDVKM. Trimming left V 5 bases short and J 6 bases short, with 13 bases between. The CDR3 extends over 13 amino acids. The CDR3 here is CASSATATAEAFF. The CDR3 DNA sequence: TGTGCCAGCAGTGCTACCGCGACAGCTGAAGCTTTCTTT.

This rearrangement joins TRBV2 to TRBJ2-7; D is ambiguous. The germline V and J ends were trimmed by 4 bases and 9 bases, with 10 bases remaining between them. The CDR3 loop spans 11 amino acids. Germline CDR1 reads SNHLY; CDR2 reads FYNNEI. This CDR3 reads CASSADRRQYF. In DNA form, the CDR3 reads TGTGCCAGCAGTGCCGACCGGAGGCAGTACTTC.

The chain carries TRBV5-1 and TRBJ2-7; 9 nucleotides line up with TRBD2. Per germline, CDR1 SGHRS and CDR2 YFSETQ. CDR3 length: 14 residues. The J segment lost 7 bases and the V segment lost 4 bases, leaving 9 bases of the junction unmatched. The CDR3 DNA is TGCGCCAGCAGCCTCGGCGGGGGGGCTAGGGAGCAGTACTTC. As protein: CASSLGGGAREQYF.

The J gene is TRBJ2-3, the V gene TRBV7-9; D is undetermined. The CDR3 is 13 amino acids. The V gene lost 4 bases and the J gene lost 2 bases, with 7 bases spanning the gap. Per the germline V gene, CDR1 is SEHNR and CDR2 is FQNEAQ (reference sequence). As DNA, the CDR3 is TGTGCCAGCAGCTCCCCCCTCACAGATACGCAGTATTTT. Translating it yields CASSSPLTDTQYF.

The rearrangement uses TRBV7-9 and TRBJ2-7; 10 positions agree with TRBD1. With V trimmed by 4 bases and J by 3 bases, 3 bases remained unmatched. CDR3 length: 14 residues. Germline CDR1 is SEHNR and CDR2 is FQNEAQ (reference sequence). This CDR3 reads CASSSRTGGYEQYF. The CDR3 coding sequence is TGTGCCAGCAGCTCCAGGACAGGGGGCTACGAGCAGTACTTC.

This sequence joins TRBV14 and TRBJ1-5, with a possible D match to TRBD1 (5 bases). Trimming took off 4 bases at V and 5 bases at J, with 21 bases between the two ends. The CDR3 spans 17 residues. Germline V gene sequence: CDR1 SGHDN, CDR2 FVKESK. The CDR3 DNA sequence: TGTGCCAGCAGCCTCGGAGGACTAAGGGACGACGATCAGCCCCAGCATTTT. It specifies CASSLGGLRDDDQPQHF.

The chain has TRBV4-3 and TRBJ2-1; 9 bases fit TRBD2. The V gene end was trimmed by 3 bases and the J gene end by 4 bases; junction bases not matched to a gene: 13. The CDR3 covers 18 residues. Germline lookup yields CDR1 LGHNA and CDR2 YSLEER. CDR3 in DNA: TGCGCCAGCAGCCAGGACAACGGCGGGGGGGCGAGGTACAATGAGCAGTTCTTC. It encodes CASSQDNGGGARYNEQFF.

The CDR3 bases are TGTGCCAGCAGTAGGATAGACAGGGCGGTCGGAAACACCATATATTTT. This gives the protein CASSRIDRAVGNTIYF. This rearrangement joins TRBV5-5 to TRBJ1-3, with 7 bases that match TRBD1. In germline, CDR1 is SGHKS, CDR2 YYEKEE (reference sequence). The CDR3 totals 16 residues. Trimming removed 5 bases from V and 4 bases from J; junction bases left unmatched: 12.

The gene calls are TRBV28 and TRBJ2-7; D might be TRBD1 (6 bases). V lost 2 bases, J lost 4 bases, and 15 bases lay in between. The CDR3 runs to 15 residues. Germline V CDR1 and CDR2: MDHEN, SYDVKM. Here the CDR3 DNA reads TGTGCCAGCAGTTTACAGGGGACCCTCCTGTACGAGCAGTACTTC. Amino acids: CASSLQGTLLYEQYF. Variable domain in full (rest from reference TRBV28 and TRBJ2-7): DVKVTQSSRYLVKRTGEKVFLECVQDMDHENMFWYRQDPGLGLRLIYFSYDVKMKEKGDIPEGYSVSREKKERFSLILESASTNQTSMYLCASSLQGTLLYEQYFGPGTRLTVT.

The rearrangement joins TRBV7-2 to TRBJ2-7; TRBD1 matches at 12 bases. V was clipped by 3 bases and J by 7 bases; unmatched bases: 10. The CDR3 spans 16 residues. Germline V gives CDR1 SGHTA, CDR2 FQGNSA. The CDR3 nucleotides are TGTGCCAGCAGCTTCAGTAAGGGACAGGGGGCGAGTGAGCAGTACTTC. This sequence encodes CASSFSKGQGASEQYF.

The chain is built from TRBV6-5 and TRBJ2-7; 9 nucleotides match TRBD1. V trimming: 4 bases; J trimming: 4 bases; junction bases outside the gene matches: 11. The CDR3 extends over 16 amino acids. Germline lookup yields CDR1 MNHEY and CDR2 SVGAGI. CDR3 nucleotides: TGTGCCAGCAGTTTTCACACTACAGGGGGCGCGTACGAGCAGTACTTC. It codes for CASSFHTTGGAYEQYF.

V usage is TRBV11-2 and J usage is TRBJ2-1; no definite D call. The CDR3 contains 13 residues. From germline, CDR1 is SGHAT and CDR2 FQNNGV. V was trimmed by 1 base and J by 5 bases, leaving 6 bases between them. The CDR3 sequence: CASSLVRNNEQFF. DNA of the CDR3: TGTGCCAGCAGCTTAGTCAGAAACAATGAGCAGTTCTTC. The whole variable domain, filled in from reference TRBV11-2 and TRBJ2-1, reads EAGVAQSPRYKIIEKRQSVAFWCNPISGHATLYWYQQILGQGPKLLIQFQNNGVVDDSQLPKDRFSAERLKGVDSTLKIQPAKLEDSAVYLCASSLVRNNEQFFGPGTRLTVL.

This sequence joins TRBV19 and TRBJ2-1; TRBD2 agrees at 12 bases. This CDR3 contains 15 residues. V lost 6 bases, J lost 4 bases, and 4 bases stayed unmatched. Germline values: CDR1 LNHDA, CDR2 SQIVND (reference sequence). The CDR3 spells CASSAGTSGYNEQFF. CDR3 nucleotide sequence: TGTGCCAGTAGCGCAGGGACTAGCGGGTACAATGAGCAGTTCTTC.

CDR3 in DNA: TGTGCCAGCAGTATTGAGCAGGCTAACTATGGCTACACCTTC. Its translation: CASSIEQANYGYTF. This rearrangement joins TRBV2 to TRBJ1-2; D not resolved. The germline V gene has CDR1 SNHLY and CDR2 FYNNEI. V was shortened by 5 bases and J by 0 bases, with 10 bases between the two germline ends. This CDR3 comprises 14 residues.

The genes are TRBV2 and TRBJ1-2, with 12 bases lining up with TRBD1. The CDR3 is made up of 14 amino acids. The trim removed 8 bases at V and 10 bases at J, leaving 11 bases unmatched. In germline, CDR1 is SNHLY, CDR2 FYNNEI. CDR3 sequence reads: CASALGQGAGYYTF. CDR3 coding DNA: TGTGCCAGCGCCCTGGGACAGGGGGCCGGGTACTACACCTTC.

The chain couples TRBV7-9 to TRBJ2-7, with D perhaps matching TRBD1 (6 bases). CDR1 SEHNR and CDR2 FQNEAQ come from the germline V gene (reference sequence). This CDR3 is built from 14 residues. The V end lost 5 bases, the J end lost 4 bases, and 15 bases lay between the germline ends. The CDR3 DNA reads as TGTGCCAGCAGCCCCAGTGGACAGATTTACGAGCAGTACTTC. Residues: CASSPSGQIYEQYF.

This rearrangement joins TRBV7-2 to TRBJ2-3, with D possibly being TRBD2 (6 bases). Germline lookup yields CDR1 SGHTA and CDR2 FQGNSA. The CDR3 sequence is 17 residues long. V lost 5 bases, J lost 6 bases, and 24 bases lay in between. This chain's CDR3 is CASSQKPEAAGLDTQYF. CDR3 sequence (DNA): TGTGCCAGCAGCCAGAAGCCGGAAGCAGCGGGTTTGGATACGCAGTATTTT. Full variable domain (missing parts from reference TRBV7-2 and TRBJ2-3): GAGVSQSPSNKVTEKGKDVELRCDPISGHTALYWYRQSLGQGLEFLIYFQGNSAPDKSGLPSDRFSAERTGGSVSTLTIQRTQQEDSAVYLCASSQKPEAAGLDTQYFGPGTRLTVL.

V and J are TRBV7-2 and TRBJ2-5; D ambiguous. Trimming removed 5 bases at V and 2 bases at J, with 12 bases between. Germline assignment: CDR1 SGHTA and CDR2 FQGNSA. CDR3 length equals 14 residues. The CDR3 loop reads CASSLSVTQETQYF. The CDR3 region has the DNA TGTGCCAGCAGCCTTTCCGTTACTCAAGAGACCCAGTACTTC.

The chain uses TRBV5-8 and TRBJ2-3; 7 bases align to TRBD2. Germline trimming cut 3 bases from V and 6 bases from J; bases unmatched to any gene: 10. Germline lookup yields CDR1 SGHTS and CDR2 YDEGEE. The CDR3 runs 15 residues. CDR3 nucleotide sequence: TGTGCCAGCAGCTCGGGACTAAGGGAGGGGGATACGCAGTATTTT. Protein: CASSSGLREGDTQYF.

A single count supports this clone. This chain joins TRBV28 and TRBJ1-2; D gene uncertain. The CDR3 runs 15 residues. V lost 5 bases, J lost 3 bases, and 16 bases lay in between. Germline assignment: CDR1 MDHEN and CDR2 SYDVKM. The CDR3 region has the DNA TGTGCCAGCAGTCTCTTGGCCTCAACACACTATGGCTACACCTTC. This codes for CASSLLASTHYGYTF.

CDR3 DNA sequence: TGCGCCAGCAGCCCGGACAGGCTCACCTATGGCTACACCTTC. This codes for CASSPDRLTYGYTF. The chain links TRBV5-1 to TRBJ1-2; 7 bases align to TRBD1. This CDR3 region has 14 residues. Germline CDR1 SGHRS, CDR2 YFSETQ. With 4 bases clipped from V and 4 bases from J, the junction kept 7 bases outside the gene matches. The full variable domain, its missing parts supplied by reference TRBV5-1 and TRBJ1-2, is KAGVTQTPRYLIKTRGQQVTLSCSPISGHRSVSWYQQTPGQGLQFLFEYFSETQRNKGNFPGRFSGRQFSNSRSEMNVSTLELGDSALYLCASSPDRLTYGYTFGSGTRLTVV.

The chain recombines TRBV4-1 with TRBJ1-2, with unresolved D. The germline V gene has CDR1 MGHRA and CDR2 YSYEKL. The CDR3 is 15 amino acids. V was clipped by 1 base and J by 7 bases, with 16 bases between them. The DNA for the CDR3 is TGCGCCAGCAGCCAAGCTTCGCCCGTGGGGAGTGGCTACACCTTC. Its translation: CASSQASPVGSGYTF.

The rearrangement links TRBV4-3 to TRBJ1-6; TRBD1 aligns across 9 bases. Germline CDR1 is LGHNA and CDR2 is YSLEER. The CDR3 has 16 amino acids. Losses at the gene ends were 4 bases for V and 8 bases for J; bases not matched to a gene: 9. This CDR3 reads CASSRSPGQGYSPLHF. Written as DNA, the CDR3 is TGCGCCAGCAGCCGAAGTCCGGGACAGGGATATTCACCCCTCCACTTT.

V gene TRBV29-1 combines with J gene TRBJ1-3; no reliable D call. V was trimmed by 5 bases and J by 4 bases, leaving 18 bases between them. Germline V gene sequence: CDR1 SQVTM, CDR2 ANQGSEA. There are 15 residues in the CDR3. CDR3 region: CSVWVDGVSGNTIYF. The CDR3 DNA reads as TGCAGCGTTTGGGTCGACGGAGTCTCAGGAAACACCATATATTTT. Filled out from reference TRBV29-1 and TRBJ1-3, the complete variable domain reads SAVISQKPSRDICQRGTSLTIQCQVDSQVTMMFWYRQQPGQSLTLIATANQGSEATYESGFVIDKFPISRPNLTFSTLTVSNMSPEDSSIYLCSVWVDGVSGNTIYFGEGSWLTVV.

The chain employs TRBV19 and TRBJ2-2, with 9 bases fitting TRBD1. CDR1 and CDR2 from the germline V gene are LNHDA and SQIVND (reference sequence). J gave up 2 bases and V 5 bases, and 9 bases lay outside the gene matches. This CDR3 contains 17 residues. The CDR3 DNA is TGTGCCAGTAGTGCGTTCCGGGACAGGGATAACACCGGGGAGCTGTTTTTT. It translates to CASSAFRDRDNTGELFF.

V and J are TRBV9 and TRBJ1-2, with D tentatively TRBD1 (6 bases). Trimming stripped 0 bases from V and 4 bases from J, with 16 bases between. The CDR3 is made up of 16 amino acids. In germline, CDR1 is SGDLS, CDR2 YYNGEE. The CDR3: CASSVEGQRGSYGYTF. In DNA, the CDR3 is TGTGCCAGCAGCGTAGAGGGACAACGCGGGAGCTATGGCTACACCTTC.

The gene calls are TRBV30 and TRBJ1-1; weak D call: TRBD1 (5 bases). The CDR3 length is 15 residues. V was clipped by 0 bases and J by 5 bases, with 16 bases between them. CDR1 and CDR2 (germline): GTSNPN, SVGIG (reference sequence). This chain's CDR3 is CAWSVRWGGETEAFF. CDR3 coding DNA: TGTGCCTGGAGTGTACGATGGGGGGGAGAGACTGAAGCTTTCTTT.

The table lists this clone with a few counts. The rearrangement joins TRBV5-1 to TRBJ2-7; TRBD1 might be the D (6 bases). Germline V lookup: CDR1 SGHRS, CDR2 YFSETQ. This CDR3 contains 18 residues. V lost 3 bases, J lost 0 bases, and 22 bases lay in between. The DNA for the CDR3 is TGCGCCAGCAGCTCGGGCCCCCAGGGGCCCCGGGCCTCCTACGAGCAGTACTTC. As protein: CASSSGPQGPRASYEQYF.

J is TRBJ1-2 and V is TRBV29-1, with a weak D call TRBD1 (6 bases). Germline V gene lookup returns CDR1 SQVTM and CDR2 ANQGSEA. The CDR3 is made up of 15 amino acids. V lost 7 bases, J lost 2 bases, and 20 bases lay in between. The CDR3 here is CSGLSWAGENYGYTF. The DNA for the CDR3 is TGCAGCGGATTAAGCTGGGCAGGGGAAAACTATGGCTACACCTTC.